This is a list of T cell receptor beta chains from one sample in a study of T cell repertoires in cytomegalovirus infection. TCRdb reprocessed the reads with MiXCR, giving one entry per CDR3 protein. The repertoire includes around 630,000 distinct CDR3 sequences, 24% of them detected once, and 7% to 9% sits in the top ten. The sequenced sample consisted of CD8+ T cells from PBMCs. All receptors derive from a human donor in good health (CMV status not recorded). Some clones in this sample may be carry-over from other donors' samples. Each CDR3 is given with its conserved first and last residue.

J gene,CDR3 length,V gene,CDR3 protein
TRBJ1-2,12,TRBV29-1,CSVATRDYGYTF
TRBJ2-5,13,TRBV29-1,CSVEGLLQETQYF
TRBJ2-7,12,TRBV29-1,CSVEEGSYEQYF
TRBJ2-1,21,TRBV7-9,CASSSTGRGLGNQGSYNEQFF
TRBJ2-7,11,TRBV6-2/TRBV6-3,CASSYVNEQYF
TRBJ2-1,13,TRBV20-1,CSATGPSYNEQFF
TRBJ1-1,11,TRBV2,CASSGRTEAFF
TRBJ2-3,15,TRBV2,CASSDSWVFTDTQYF
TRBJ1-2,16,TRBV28,CASSSEHRTGDYGYTF
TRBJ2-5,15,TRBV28,CASSLAGPGAETQYF
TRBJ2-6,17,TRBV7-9,CASIPPRGAAGANVLTF
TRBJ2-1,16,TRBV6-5,CASSYGPLGSYNEQFF
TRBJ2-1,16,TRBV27,CASSITGTGNYNEQFF
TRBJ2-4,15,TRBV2,CANAHEGPGKNIQYF
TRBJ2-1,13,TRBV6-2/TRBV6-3,CASSLSSHNEQFF
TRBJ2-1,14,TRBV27,CASREGVAYNEQFF
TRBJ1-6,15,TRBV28,CASSLLEGRRSPLHF
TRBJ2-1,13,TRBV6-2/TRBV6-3,CASMRRSYNEQFF
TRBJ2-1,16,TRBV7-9,CASSPPGTGASLVQFF
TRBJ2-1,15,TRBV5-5,CASSFDGGPYNEQFF
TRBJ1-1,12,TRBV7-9,CASTPGNTEAFF
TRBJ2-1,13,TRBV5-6,CASSGPRRNEQFF
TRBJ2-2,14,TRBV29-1,CSVWGLGNTGELFF
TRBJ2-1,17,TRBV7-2,CASSSYLAGGLYNEQFF
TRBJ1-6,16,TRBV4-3,CASSQVTGGWDSPLHF
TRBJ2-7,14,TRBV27,CASSLSMGSYEQYF
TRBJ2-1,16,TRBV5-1,CASSDGQGKTYNEQFF
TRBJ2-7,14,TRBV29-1,CSVGGTGSSYEQYF
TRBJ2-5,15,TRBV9,CASSVGLAGEETQYF
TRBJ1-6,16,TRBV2,CASSADRGSYNSPLHF
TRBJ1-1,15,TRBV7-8,CASSPVMTVNTEAFF
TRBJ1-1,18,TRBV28,CASSLFLGTGVEDTEAFF